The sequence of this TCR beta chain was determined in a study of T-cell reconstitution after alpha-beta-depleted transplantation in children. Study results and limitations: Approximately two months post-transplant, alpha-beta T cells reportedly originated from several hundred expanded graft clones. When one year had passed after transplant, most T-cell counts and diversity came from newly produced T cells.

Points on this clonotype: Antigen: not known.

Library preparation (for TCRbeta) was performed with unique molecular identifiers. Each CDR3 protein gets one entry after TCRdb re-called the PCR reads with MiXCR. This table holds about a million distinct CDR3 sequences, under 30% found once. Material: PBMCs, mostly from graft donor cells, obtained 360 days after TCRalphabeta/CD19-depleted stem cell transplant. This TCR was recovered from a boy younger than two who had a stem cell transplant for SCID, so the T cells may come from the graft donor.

The CDR3 DNA reads TGTGCCAGCAGTTTTTGGGCTAGCGGCCAAGAGACCCAGTACTTC. Translated: CASSFWASGQETQYF. The chain is built from TRBV12-3 or TRBV12-4 and TRBJ2-5, with 7 bases aligning to TRBD2. V shed 3 bases, J shed 1 base, and the junction held 5 bases outside the gene matches. There are 15 residues in the CDR3.